Presented here are 31 T cell receptor beta chains from one specimen sequenced in a study of blood T cell repertoires in COVID-19. Profiling relied on immunoSEQ multiplex PCR, and the TCRdb table lists in-frame clones only, not all of them. The sample has 90,000 to 120,000 clones, approximately 79% seen once. The sample taken for sequencing was peripheral blood. These receptors all come from a man in his sixties or seventies with active or convalescent COVID-19.

The chain couples TRBV2 to TRBJ2-7, with TRBD2 matching over 12 bases. The germline CDR1 and CDR2 sequences are SNHLY and FYNNEI. With V trimmed by 5 bases and J by 0 bases, 11 bases remained unmatched. This CDR3 has 18 amino acids. CDR3 nucleotides: TGTGCCAGCAGTCCAAGACTAGCGGGGGCCTCTAGCTCCTACGAGCAGTACTTC. Encoded protein: CASSPRLAGASSSYEQYF.

CDR3 amino acids: CASSKKGDTWGLLAKNIQYF. CDR3 coding DNA: TGTGCCAGCAGCAAAAAAGGGGACACCTGGGGGCTCCTAGCCAAAAACATTCAGTACTTC. The J gene is TRBJ2-4, the V gene TRBV21-1; the table calls TRBD1, which could not be checked here. TRBV21-1 is termed a pseudogene. The CDR3 spans 20 residues.

The V call is TRBV3-1 (or the pseudogene TRBV3-2), the J call TRBJ1-4; D not resolved. The V end was cut by 6 bases, the J end by 5 bases, with 10 bases between. In germline, CDR1 is LGHDT, CDR2 YNNKEL (reference sequence). The CDR3 length is 13 residues. CDR3 residues: CASSDTLNEKLFF. The DNA of the CDR3 is TGTGCCAGCAGTGACACCCTAAATGAAAAACTGTTTTTT.

J is TRBJ2-4 and V is TRBV23-1; tentative D call: TRBD2 (5 bases). TRBV23-1 is an open reading frame whose function is uncertain. The ends were cut back, 1 base at V and 2 bases at J, with 15 bases in the middle. The CDR3 has 17 residues. CDR3 residues: CASSQFVGREPKNIQYF. CDR3 nucleotide sequence: TGCGCCAGCAGTCAATTTGTGGGGAGAGAACCCAAAAACATTCAGTACTTC.

The chain links TRBV25-1 to TRBJ1-1; no firm D call. Trimming shortened V by 6 bases and J by 6 bases, and 8 bases separated the two germline ends. This CDR3 has 11 residues. Germline-derived CDR1 and CDR2 are MGHDK and SYGVNS. The CDR3 here is CASSSYAEAFF. The CDR3 region has the DNA TGTGCCAGCAGCTCCTACGCTGAAGCTTTCTTT.

The V gene is TRBV10-1, the J gene TRBJ2-3; 7 nucleotides line up with TRBD2. Germline V gene sequence: CDR1 WNHNN, CDR2 SYGVQD (reference sequence). V lost 5 bases to trimming and J lost 4 bases; unmatched junction nucleotides: 6. The CDR3 loop spans 14 amino acids. The CDR3 spells CASSPAGAPDTQYF. The CDR3 DNA sequence: TGCGCCAGCAGTCCCGCGGGAGCCCCAGATACGCAGTATTTT.

The chain combines TRBV2 with TRBJ2-5; D is undetermined. The V end was cut by 2 bases, the J end by 4 bases, with 11 bases between. This CDR3 has 14 residues. Germline CDR1 and CDR2: SNHLY and FYNNEI. The CDR3 protein is CASSESAVTETQYF. The CDR3, as DNA: TGTGCCAGCAGTGAATCTGCAGTAACAGAGACCCAGTACTTC.

J is TRBJ2-1 and V is TRBV13, with 10 bases lining up with TRBD1. Trimming cost V 5 bases and J 5 bases; bases outside gene matches: 9. The CDR3 extends over 16 amino acids. Germline V gene data show CDR1 as PRHDT and CDR2 as FYEKMQ (reference sequence). Here the CDR3 reads CASSPPRQGAHNEQFF. The CDR3 DNA reads as TGTGCCAGCAGCCCTCCTCGACAGGGGGCACACAATGAGCAGTTCTTC.

The chain couples TRBV3-1 (or the pseudogene TRBV3-2) to TRBJ1-3; no clear D gene. This CDR3 region has 15 residues. Germline-derived CDR1 and CDR2 are LGHDT and YNNKEL (reference sequence). V lost 4 bases to trimming and J lost 3 bases, with 13 bases between them. CDR3 amino acids: CASSLQNRFGNTIYF. As DNA, the CDR3 is TGTGCCAGCAGCCTCCAAAATCGGTTTGGAAACACCATATATTTT.

The V gene is TRBV28, the J gene TRBJ1-6; D gene ambiguous. CDR3 length equals 15 residues. V was shortened by 6 bases and J by 4 bases, with 13 bases between the two germline ends. Germline V lookup: CDR1 MDHEN, CDR2 SYDVKM. The DNA of the CDR3 is TGTGCCAGCAGCCCCGGAGGCCCGTATAATTCACCCCTCCACTTT. Protein sequence: CASSPGGPYNSPLHF.

This chain uses TRBV5-1 with TRBJ1-1, with D unresolved. Trimming took off 0 bases at V and 3 bases at J, with 9 bases between the two ends. Per the germline V gene, CDR1 is SGHRS and CDR2 is YFSETQ. The CDR3 consists of 14 residues. CDR3 nucleotides: TGCGCCAGCAGCTTGGTAACAGAAGACACTGAAGCTTTCTTT. Residues: CASSLVTEDTEAFF.

The chain carries TRBV7-2 and TRBJ1-3, with a possible D match to TRBD1 (5 bases). The germline CDR1 and CDR2 sequences are SGHTA and FQGNSA. The CDR3 extends over 15 amino acids. Trimming shortened V by 5 bases and J by 2 bases, and 13 bases separated the two germline ends. The CDR3 loop is CASSRAGNPGNTIYF. In DNA, the CDR3 is TGTGCCAGCAGCCGTGCAGGGAACCCTGGAAACACCATATATTTT.

The chain employs TRBV30 and TRBJ2-2; 7 positions match TRBD2. The V gene end was trimmed by 7 bases and the J gene end by 4 bases; junction bases not matched to a gene: 6. This CDR3 comprises 13 residues. Germline V gene data show CDR1 as GTSNPN and CDR2 as SVGIG (reference sequence). In DNA, the CDR3 is TGTGCCTTTAGCGGGCCGGGCACCGGGGAGCTGTTTTTT. Its protein product is CAFSGPGTGELFF.

V is TRBV5-1 and J is TRBJ2-1, with D tentatively TRBD2 (5 bases). CDR3 size: 16 residues. Trimming removed 0 bases from V and 3 bases from J, with 13 bases in between. The V gene's germline CDR1 is SGHRS and CDR2 YFSETQ. Here the CDR3 DNA reads TGCGCCAGCAGCTTGGATGGGAGATCCATCTACAATGAGCAGTTCTTC. This sequence encodes CASSLDGRSIYNEQFF.

The V call is TRBV11-2, the J call TRBJ2-7, with D perhaps TRBD2 (5 bases). The CDR3 spans 15 residues. Germline V lookup: CDR1 SGHAT, CDR2 FQNNGV. With 1 base removed from V and 0 bases from J, the gap between germline ends came to 10 bases. CDR3 protein: CASSLGGRRSYEQYF. The CDR3 DNA follows: TGTGCCAGCAGCTTAGGCGGGCGTCGCTCCTACGAGCAGTACTTC.

The genes are TRBV7-8 and TRBJ2-3; 8 bases agree with TRBD2. There are 18 residues in the CDR3. V was pared by 5 bases and J by 4 bases, with 17 bases of the junction left unmatched. Germline V gene sequence: CDR1 SGHVS, CDR2 FQNEAQ. In DNA, the CDR3 is TGTGCCAGCAGCCAGACGGGGAGGGCTAGCGGGTTCTCAGATACGCAGTATTTT. This gives the protein CASSQTGRASGFSDTQYF.

The table lists this clone with a count of one. V gene TRBV10-3 combines with J gene TRBJ1-2; possibly TRBD1 for D (5 bases). Trimming took 4 bases from V and 8 from J, leaving 11 bases between them. Germline V gives CDR1 ENHRY, CDR2 SYGVKD. The CDR3 extends over 12 amino acids. CDR3 residues: CAISAGGRGYTF. CDR3 DNA: TGTGCCATCAGTGCCGGGGGTCGGGGCTACACCTTC.

This clone was seen at least ten times. The rearrangement uses TRBV9 and TRBJ1-1; D remains ambiguous. From germline, CDR1 is SGDLS and CDR2 YYNGEE. The V and J ends lost 1 base and 0 bases respectively, with 7 bases between them. This CDR3 is built from 14 residues. The CDR3 bases are TGTGCCAGCAGCGTAAACAGCCTGAACACTGAAGCTTTCTTT. It translates to CASSVNSLNTEAFF.

The V gene is TRBV19, the J gene TRBJ2-3; the match to TRBD2 covers 8 bases. Germline values: CDR1 LNHDA, CDR2 SQIVND (reference sequence). The V segment lost 3 bases and the J segment 1 base; nucleotides outside the gene matches: 3. The length of the CDR3 is 15 residues. Written as DNA, the CDR3 is TGTGCCAGTAGTATTAGCGGGGTTGGCACAGATACGCAGTATTTT. Its protein is CASSISGVGTDTQYF.

The chain couples TRBV10-3 to TRBJ1-5; 10 bases are shared with TRBD1. Per germline, CDR1 ENHRY and CDR2 SYGVKD. This CDR3 is built from 13 residues. V dropped 4 bases and J dropped 12; count of bases not matched to a gene: 6. CDR3 bases: TGTGCCATCAGTGGGACAGGGGGGAATCTCCAGCATTTT. Translation: CAISGTGGNLQHF.

This chain joins TRBV5-6 and TRBJ1-2; no reliable D call. Trimming shortened V by 0 bases and J by 6 bases, and 9 bases separated the two germline ends. Germline V gives CDR1 SGHDT, CDR2 YYEEEE. The CDR3 runs 13 residues. CDR3 sequence (DNA): TGTGCCAGCAGCTTGGAGGACTTCGATGGCTACACCTTC. This gives the protein CASSLEDFDGYTF.

The V and J genes are TRBV6-5 and TRBJ2-7, with TRBD1 matching over 7 bases. The CDR3 runs to 14 residues. V lost 5 bases, J lost 2 bases, and 6 bases stayed unmatched. CDR1 is MNHEY, CDR2 SVGAGI, per germline. CDR3 sequence reads: CASSSPGQTYEQYF. The CDR3 DNA reads as TGTGCCAGCAGTAGCCCGGGACAGACCTACGAGCAGTACTTC.

The gene calls are TRBV24-1 and TRBJ2-5, with 8 bases that match TRBD1. This CDR3 region has 16 residues. In germline, CDR1 is KGHDR, CDR2 SFDVKD. V lost 3 bases and J lost 5; bases outside the gene matches: 10. This CDR3 is CATSDVPQGAGETQYF. CDR3 coding DNA: TGTGCCACCAGTGATGTGCCTCAGGGGGCGGGGGAGACCCAGTACTTC.

This clone has only one observation. The genes are TRBV5-4 and TRBJ2-4; maybe TRBD2 (5 bases). The CDR3 is 15 amino acids. Germline V lookup: CDR1 SGHNT, CDR2 YYREEE (reference sequence). With 3 bases removed from V and 0 bases from J, the gap between germline ends came to 10 bases. CDR3 nucleotide sequence: TGTGCCAGCAGCTCAGCGGAACTAGCCAAAAACATTCAGTACTTC. Protein product: CASSSAELAKNIQYF.

The CDR3 region is CASLMSSGGSEQFF. As DNA, the CDR3 is TGCGCCAGCCTCATGTCTAGCGGGGGAAGTGAGCAGTTCTTC. V is TRBV10-2 and J is TRBJ2-1; 10 nucleotides line up with TRBD2. V trimming: 8 bases; J trimming: 9 bases; junction bases outside the gene matches: 10. The CDR3 loop spans 14 amino acids. Germline loops: CDR1 WSHSY, CDR2 SAAADI.

The CDR3 region has the DNA TGCGCCAGCAGCTTGAATAGCGGGAGGCACTACGAGCAGTACTTC. Amino acids: CASSLNSGRHYEQYF. The V call is TRBV5-1, the J call TRBJ2-7, with 10 bases aligning to TRBD2. CDR3 size: 15 residues. CDR1 and CDR2 from the germline V gene are SGHRS and YFSETQ. With V trimmed by 1 base and J by 3 bases, 4 bases remained unmatched.

This rearrangement joins TRBV23-1 to TRBJ1-6; 10 bases are a match to TRBD1. TRBV23-1 qualifies as an ORF whose function is uncertain. The CDR3 runs 16 residues. J lost 10 bases, V lost 1 base, and 7 bases had no gene match. The CDR3 spells CASSQWRDRGQSPLHF. The CDR3 DNA follows: TGCGCCAGCAGTCAATGGAGAGACAGGGGGCAATCACCCCTCCACTTT.

This clone was counted only a few times. The rearrangement links TRBV7-9 to TRBJ2-7; D is perhaps TRBD2 (5 bases). Germline-derived CDR1 and CDR2 are SEHNR and FQNEAQ (reference sequence). V gave up 2 bases and J gave up 1 base, with 9 bases separating them. CDR3 size: 14 residues. The CDR3 sequence: CASSLHSGSYEQYF. Here the CDR3 DNA reads TGTGCCAGCAGCTTACATTCGGGATCCTACGAGCAGTACTTC.

V and J are TRBV28 and TRBJ1-1, with 8 bases that match TRBD1. Germline CDR1 is MDHEN and CDR2 is SYDVKM. V shed 7 bases, J shed 5 bases, and the junction held 12 bases outside the gene matches. CDR3 length: 15 residues. The CDR3 DNA is TGTGCCAGCACCGGGACAGGCTATACGGTTACTGAAGCTTTCTTT. Translation gives CASTGTGYTVTEAFF.

This chain connects TRBV5-5 to TRBJ2-3, with 7 bases identical to TRBD2. J was trimmed by 2 bases and V by 0 bases; bases with no gene match: 3. Germline V lookup: CDR1 SGHKS, CDR2 YYEKEE (reference sequence). The CDR3 spans 15 residues. The CDR3 spells CASSLGGGFTDTQYF. CDR3 coding DNA: TGTGCCAGCAGCTTGGGCGGGGGATTCACAGATACGCAGTATTTT.

The chain carries TRBV19 and TRBJ2-3; a weak D match, TRBD1 (6 bases). The germline V gene has CDR1 LNHDA and CDR2 SQIVND (reference sequence). Deletions cut 5 bases from V and 0 bases from J, with 15 bases between. There are 16 residues in the CDR3. The CDR3 DNA reads TGTGCCAGTAGTGACCCCAGGGGAGCTAGCACAGATACGCAGTATTTT. Translated: CASSDPRGASTDTQYF. The full variable domain, rest sourced from reference TRBV19 and TRBJ2-3, is DGGITQSPKYLFRKEGQNVTLSCEQNLNHDAMYWYRQDPGQGLRLIYYSQIVNDFQKGDIAEGYSVSREKKESFPLTVTSAQKNPTAFYLCASSDPRGASTDTQYFGPGTRLTVL.